This T cell receptor (beta chain) was recovered during a study of cytomegalovirus exposure and HLA in healthy donors. Study-level findings and limits: In a later analysis, at a false discovery rate of 0.05, 16,951 TCR beta sequences matched HLA alleles.

On this clone itself: Its antigen is still unknown.

Trimming took 4 bases from V and 5 from J, leaving 11 bases between them. Germline values: CDR1 LGHNA, CDR2 YNFKEQ. This CDR3 is 13 amino acids long. With 60 Vbeta and 13 Jbeta primers, the PCR was carried out. Using immunoSEQ multiplex PCR, the repertoire was profiled, and TCRdb retains in-frame clones only, with some absent. The table lists 150,000 to 200,000 clones. Whereas donors were nominally healthy upon sampling, unrecorded immune exposures were probable. This chain connects TRBV4-2 to TRBJ1-1; weak D call: TRBD1 (6 bases). Material: PBMCs. This clonotype was obtained from a man aged 30-40 years in good health and CMV-seronegative. The CDR3 DNA reads TGTGCCAGCAGCCTCAGGGGTCTGACTGAAGCTTTCTTT. Translation: CASSLRGLTEAFF.